A selection of T cell receptor beta chains follows, all from one sample in a study of T cell repertoires in cytomegalovirus infection. No cognate antigen is known for these TCRs. TCRdb analysed the reads with MiXCR anew, one entry per CDR3 protein. Altogether about 220,000 distinct CDR3 sequences are present, around 40% being singletons, with the ten largest covering 59%. Sequenced material: CD8+ T cells from cultured PBMCs, taken from culture after CMV antigen stimulation. These receptors originate from a human donor in good health (CMV status not recorded). Some clones in this sample may be carry-over from other donors' samples. Both conserved end residues are part of each CDR3. The order of the fields is D gene, V gene, clone size, J gene, CDR3 DNA, CDR3 protein. D genes are given only for firm matches. Clone size is shown for a subset of rows, as once, few, many or a class of expanded clone.

TRBD2	TRBV7-9	.	TRBJ2-1	TGTGCCAGCAGCCAAAGGACTAGCGGGAGACCTTCCAATGAGCAGTTCTTC	CASSQRTSGRPSNEQFF
TRBD1	TRBV19	few	TRBJ2-2	TGTGCCAGTAGTATAGTCCAGGGGGAAGAGACCGGGGAGCTGTTTTTT	CASSIVQGEETGELFF
TRBD1	TRBV10-2	once	TRBJ1-2	TGCGCCAGCAGTCTAGGACAGGGGGCAATTGGCTACACCTTC	CASSLGQGAIGYTF
.	TRBV12-3/TRBV12-4	.	TRBJ1-2	TGTGCCAGCAGTTACGATCTCTATGGCTACACCTTC	CASSYDLYGYTF
TRBD2	TRBV7-3	few	TRBJ2-3	TGTGCCAGCAGCTTAACTGCGGGAGGCGCCCCAGATACGCAGTATTTT	CASSLTAGGAPDTQYF
.	TRBV4-2	many	TRBJ1-3	TGTGCCAGCAGCCAAGAGGGAACCAGCTCTGGAAACACCATATATTTT	CASSQEGTSSGNTIYF
TRBD2	TRBV28	.	TRBJ2-4	TGTGCCAGCAGTTTACCCCTAGCGGGAGGACCCAAAAACATTCAGTACTTC	CASSLPLAGGPKNIQYF
TRBD2	TRBV4-2	.	TRBJ2-1	TGTGCCAGCAGCTTGCAGCCGGGGGGGGGACTAGCGGGAGGGCCGGGGGAGCAGTTCTTC	CASSLQPGGGLAGGPGEQFF
TRBD1	TRBV27	once	TRBJ2-3	TGTGCCAGCAGTTCCTACAGGGGAAGGACAGATACGCAGTATTTT	CASSSYRGRTDTQYF
.	TRBV28	.	TRBJ2-5	TGTGCCAGCAGTTTTGGAGTGGAGACCCAGTACTTC	CASSFGVETQYF
.	TRBV7-3	.	TRBJ2-1	TGTGCCAGCAGCTTATTAACGGGGGTGCAGTTCTTC	CASSLLTGVQFF
.	TRBV30	few	TRBJ2-1	TGTGCTATGGAGGTCCAGCTGACCTACAATGAGCAGTTCTTC	CAMEVQLTYNEQFF
.	TRBV7-4	.	TRBJ2-1	TGTGCCAGCAGGGAGACTGGGGCGTCGGATGAGCAGTTCTTC	CASRETGASDEQFF
TRBD2	TRBV6-4	.	TRBJ2-4	TGTGCCAGCAGTGACTCGACTAGCGGGGAAAACATTCAGTACTTC	CASSDSTSGENIQYF
.	TRBV14	few	TRBJ2-3	TGTGCCAGCAGCCAAGAGGGACCGATCACAGATACGCAGTATTTT	CASSQEGPITDTQYF
TRBD2	TRBV7-2	many	TRBJ2-1	TGTGCCAGCAGCTTATCGGGGAGGGTAGGCAATGAGCAGTTCTTC	CASSLSGRVGNEQFF
.	TRBV7-2	.	TRBJ2-1	TGTGCCAGCAGCTTAGCCACTTACAATGAGCAGTTCTTC	CASSLATYNEQFF
TRBD2	TRBV5-5	few	TRBJ2-1	TGTGCCAGCAGTCCTTTCCGGGCGGGAGTGGGCAATGAGCAGTTCTTC	CASSPFRAGVGNEQFF